A single sample gave rise to the 17 T cell receptor beta chains below, sequenced in a study of monozygotic twins with cystic fibrosis. Method: immunoSEQ multiplex PCR; TCRdb's copy keeps in-frame clones and lacks some. The sample includes about 9,600 clones, around 93% of them seen just once. The sequenced sample consisted of blood. These receptors originate from a boy aged 2 to 10 with cystic fibrosis.

The chain employs TRBV19 and TRBJ1-5; no firm D call. Between the trimmed V and J ends, which lost 0 bases and 7 bases, there was a span of 7 bases. There are 13 residues in the CDR3. Looked up from germline, CDR1 is LNHDA and CDR2 is SQIVND (reference sequence). CDR3 sequence: CASSIDTEQPQHF. CDR3 nucleotides: TGTGCCAGTAGTATAGATACGGAACAGCCCCAGCATTTT.

The chain joins TRBV5-1 to TRBJ2-3, with D unresolved. Germline CDR1 and CDR2: SGHRS and YFSETQ. This CDR3 has 15 residues. V gave up 4 bases and J gave up 6 bases, with 18 bases separating them. CDR3 protein: CASSPTPAGADTQYF. For the CDR3, the DNA is TGCGCCAGCAGCCCAACCCCAGCAGGAGCGGATACGCAGTATTTT.

This sequence joins TRBV27 and TRBJ1-2, with a possible D match to TRBD1 (5 bases). Trimming cost V 6 bases and J 6 bases, with 17 bases left between them. Germline CDR1 and CDR2: MNHEY and SMNVEV (reference sequence). This CDR3 spans 14 amino acids. The CDR3 spells CASRDRQFLDGYTF. The CDR3 DNA sequence: TGTGCCAGCAGGGACCGACAGTTTTTAGATGGCTACACCTTC.

The genes are TRBV5-4 and TRBJ1-2, with D uncertain. The CDR3 totals 13 residues. The V gene's germline CDR1 is SGHNT and CDR2 YYREEE (reference sequence). The V end lost 3 bases, the J end lost 0 bases, and 6 bases lay between the germline ends. DNA for the CDR3: TGTGCCAGCAGCTCTGAGACTAACTATGGCTACACCTTC. It yields the protein CASSSETNYGYTF.

V is TRBV7-9 and J is TRBJ2-6; a weak D match, TRBD1 (6 bases). There are 16 residues in the CDR3. The germline V gene encodes CDR1 SEHNR and CDR2 FQNEAQ (reference sequence). With 3 bases removed from V and 2 bases from J, the gap between germline ends came to 11 bases. CDR3 DNA sequence: TGTGCCAGCAGCTTCCGTTCAGGGGCTGGGGCCAACGTCCTGACTTTC. This codes for CASSFRSGAGANVLTF.

The chain couples TRBV5-4 to TRBJ2-2, with D possibly called TRBD1 or TRBD2 (5 bases each). The CDR3 extends over 15 amino acids. The V end was cut by 1 base, the J end by 3 bases, with 10 bases between. Germline CDR1 is SGHNT and CDR2 is YYREEE (reference sequence). CDR3 bases: TGTGCCAGCAGCTTGCCCCGAGGGGACACCGGGGAGCTGTTTTTT. Its protein product is CASSLPRGDTGELFF.

This chain links TRBV10-1 with TRBJ1-1, with a tentative D call TRBD1 (5 bases). CDR3 length: 14 residues. The germline V gene encodes CDR1 WNHNN and CDR2 SYGVQD (reference sequence). V was trimmed by 6 bases and J by 0 bases, leaving 11 bases between them. The CDR3 protein is CASSQDSLNTEAFF. CDR3 nucleotides: TGCGCCAGCAGCCAAGACAGTCTGAACACTGAAGCTTTCTTT.

The chain couples TRBV11-3 to TRBJ1-3; D not resolved. This CDR3 has 14 residues. Germline assignment: CDR1 SGHNT and CDR2 YENEEA. The V end was cut by 1 base, the J end by 0 bases, with 4 bases between. The CDR3 reads CASSLVNSGNTIYF. The CDR3, as DNA: TGTGCCAGCAGCTTAGTGAACTCTGGAAACACCATATATTTT.

The chain combines TRBV27 with TRBJ1-1; 9 nucleotides line up with TRBD1. Germline V CDR1 and CDR2: MNHEY, SMNVEV (reference sequence). The CDR3 runs to 13 residues. After removal of 3 bases from V and 8 bases from J, the junction contained 4 bases not matched to a gene. The CDR3 DNA reads TGTGCCAGCAGTTTCGGACAGGGGAGCGAAGCTTTCTTT. This translates into CASSFGQGSEAFF.

The CDR3 sequence: CASSFLTGGYEQYV. CDR3 nucleotide sequence: TGCGCCAGCAGCTTTCTGACAGGGGGCTACGAGCAGTACGTC. The chain has TRBV5-1 and TRBJ2-7; 9 bases are a match to TRBD1. Germline V gene lookup returns CDR1 SGHRS and CDR2 YFSETQ. The V and J ends lost 2 bases and 3 bases, in that order; junction bases with no gene match: 3. The CDR3 totals 14 residues.

The chain joins TRBV30 to TRBJ1-2; tentative D call: TRBD1 (6 bases). The CDR3 totals 13 residues. V lost 5 bases to trimming and J lost 7 bases, with 17 bases between them. The germline V gene has CDR1 GTSNPN and CDR2 SVGIG (reference sequence). In DNA form, the CDR3 reads TGTGCCTGGGACTATTCAGGGGCCTCTGGCTACACCTTC. Amino acid sequence: CAWDYSGASGYTF.

The V and J genes are TRBV9 and TRBJ1-4; TRBD1 matches 9 bases. Germline CDR1 is SGDLS and CDR2 is YYNGEE. CDR3 length: 16 amino acids. V dropped 0 bases and J dropped 5; count of bases not matched to a gene: 5. CDR3 in amino acids: CASSVDSGQGNEKLFF. CDR3 in DNA: TGTGCCAGCAGCGTAGATAGCGGACAGGGGAATGAAAAACTGTTTTTT. Full variable domain (missing parts from reference TRBV9 and TRBJ1-4): DSGVTQTPKHLITATGQRVTLRCSPRSGDLSVYWYQQSLDQGLQFLIQYYNGEERAKGNILERFSAQQFPDLHSELNLSSLELGDSALYFCASSVDSGQGNEKLFFGSGTQLSVL.

The chain joins TRBV4-1 to TRBJ1-6; weak D call: TRBD1 (5 bases). Trimming removed 0 bases at V and 6 bases at J, with 9 bases between. Germline lookup yields CDR1 MGHRA and CDR2 YSYEKL. This CDR3 spans 15 amino acids. For the CDR3, the DNA is TGCGCCAGCAGCCAAGATCAGGGTGGTAATTCACCCCTCCACTTT. The encoded protein is CASSQDQGGNSPLHF.

The J gene is TRBJ2-7, the V gene TRBV4-1; TRBD1 aligns across 10 bases. Germline lookup yields CDR1 MGHRA and CDR2 YSYEKL. Losses at the gene ends were 4 bases for V and 3 bases for J; bases not matched to a gene: 6. This CDR3 comprises 15 residues. CDR3: CASSPSGTGDYEQYF. The CDR3 region has the DNA TGCGCCAGCAGCCCCTCCGGGACAGGGGACTACGAGCAGTACTTC.

The chain is built from TRBV7-9 and TRBJ2-7; D is unclear. Trimming stripped 6 bases from V and 6 bases from J, with 15 bases between. The length of the CDR3 is 13 residues. Germline loops: CDR1 SEHNR, CDR2 FQNEAQ (reference sequence). CDR3 region: CASSRGDPGEQYF. CDR3 coding DNA: TGTGCCAGCAGTCGAGGAGATCCGGGCGAGCAGTACTTC.

In this sample, this clone turned up once. The rearrangement joins TRBV2 to TRBJ2-3, with a possible D match to TRBD2 (7 bases). V was cut by 7 bases and J by 4 bases, with 18 bases left in between. CDR1 is SNHLY and CDR2 is FYNNEI in the germline V gene. The CDR3 consists of 15 residues. The CDR3 is CASTMGGAEADTQYF. CDR3 DNA sequence: TGTGCCAGCACCATGGGGGGGGCGGAGGCAGATACGCAGTATTTT.

The V call is TRBV13, the J call TRBJ2-5; TRBD2 agrees at 12 bases. The CDR3 covers 17 residues. The J segment lost 2 bases and the V segment lost 4 bases, leaving 8 bases of the junction unmatched. Germline CDR1 and CDR2: PRHDT and FYEKMQ (reference sequence). As DNA, the CDR3 is TGTGCCAGCAGCTCAACGACTAGCGGGGGACTTCAAGAGACCCAGTACTTC. Its translation: CASSSTTSGGLQETQYF. The full variable domain, in which reference TRBV13 and TRBJ2-5 provide the parts outside the CDR3, is AAGVIQSPRHLIKEKRETATLKCYPIPRHDTVYWYQQGPGQDPQFLISFYEKMQSDKGSIPDRFSAQQFSDYHSELNMSSLELGDSALYFCASSSTTSGGLQETQYFGPGTRLLVL.